This record looks at one T cell receptor (beta chain) sequence and its context. Its antigen specificity is not known. A junction boundary mismatches the germline segment, possibly from a read error. The sample belongs to a study of shared clonotypes between healthy human individuals (dated by TCRdb to the early 2020s). Describing the broader study: A couple of women and a few men aged 18 to 49 years were included in the cohort. For each donor, CD4 naive and CD4 memory were each given three plates, CD8 naive was given two plates, and CD8 memory was given one plate. Blood TCR repertoires of roughly five healthy adults were deeply sequenced to estimate repertoire size and the extent of clonotype sharing between individuals. To increase sequencing depth and limit assay-specific biases, TCR repertoire library preparation and sequencing were carried out by different laboratories using diverse techniques. Per donor, leukapheresis produced somewhere between about 0.8 and 9.5 billion PBMCs. The paper's findings and limits, for the study overall: Across a few donors, roughly 5.1% of naive CD4, 3.5% of naive CD8, under 2.5% of memory CD4, and approximately 0.42% of memory CD8 clonotypes were shared. Even with the large sequencing depth, rarefaction of the sorted-subset datasets indicated that sequencing was incomplete. Sampling was restricted to blood, and TCR repertoires in tissues likely differ from the TCR repertoires found in blood. Naive subsets generally had larger estimated clonotype richness than memory subsets did. Higher generation probabilities were observed for clonotypes shared by all four sorted-subset donors than for non-shared clonotypes. Because the study included a small number of donors, the genetic and exposure-history diversity represented was limited. Pairwise subsampling led to the expectation that sequencing depth would affect the degree of clonotype sharing among donors.

The CDR3 holds 16 amino acids from the cysteine to the phenylalanine. Only CDR3 DNA is held: 48 bases, read in frame from base 1. In the germline V gene (reference sequence), CDR1 corresponds to SSHAT and CDR2 to FNYEAQ. Healthy HIV-negative adults with no recently reported acute infections or vaccinations were included as donors. Only Caucasian adults living in Nashville, Tennessee, USA were represented among the donors. Magnetic negative selection was used to enrich CD4+ T cells, after which naive cells were positively selected on CD45RA and the negative fraction became the memory subset. Blood was collected by leukapheresis, and PBMCs were isolated by Ficoll-Histopaque density gradient centrifugation and then cryopreserved in liquid nitrogen vapor phase. Analytical flow cytometry was used to check the purity and quantity of each magnetically sorted T cell population. Each sorted fraction had its genomic DNA isolated and then quantified by UV absorbance on a Nanodrop 2000c.

TCR CDR3 regions were amplified from genomic DNA by multiplex PCR using the deep immunoSEQ assay. For each cell subset, the extracted genomic DNA was distributed evenly across all wells of several immunoSEQ 96-well plates, and each plate served as one replicate. For sorted subsets, each replicate PCR was loaded with 200 ng genomic DNA, equivalent to some 31,000 T cell genomes. Purified libraries were measured with a Qubit 3.0 fluorometer, size-checked on a Bioanalyzer 2100, and measured again with the KAPA Library Quantification kit. Every immunoSEQ 96-well plate was sequenced on a dedicated single-read 150-cycle Illumina NextSeq 550 flow cell. Concerning the study's data processing: Because the immunoSEQ output included only junctional sequences and no quality scores, the filtering could not be the same as the filtering used for full-length reads. Sequences were annotated with PyIR, a Python wrapper for IgBLAST v1.9, and V/J genes and CDR3 were assigned using IMGT germline references. Any read was removed if the V/J assignment was weak (E-value above 1e-6), the CDR3 was missing, or the read contained stop codons, out-of-frame junctions, or ambiguous translated residues. A V3J clonotype was defined by an identical inferred V gene, J gene, and CDR3 amino acid sequence. Percentage overlap between repertoires was calculated by dividing the number of shared unique clonotypes by the size of the smaller repertoire. Repertoire richness was assessed with RTK rarefaction, the Chao1 estimator, and Recon v2.1 estimates of unobserved clonotypes. Generation probabilities for all TCRbeta clonotypes obtained by the gDNA method from a few donors were computed using OLGA. The clones in this table, taken by TCRdb from immuneACCESS, are in-frame only. Not every clone is retained; where verified, under half of the shortfall comes from an unresolved V gene, and the cause of the rest is unknown. From that table come the V and J calls and clone size; the DNA was used to work out D and trimming. Present in this sample are roughly 2 million clones, roughly 95% of which were seen just once. The ten largest clones capture about 0.13% of the sample.

The sequence derives from a man aged 18 to 30 in good health. The rearranged segments are TRBV7-7 and TRBJ2-1; tentative D gene TRBD2, with 6 bases matching. The sample taken for sequencing was naive CD4+ T cells sorted from blood. Read against the paper, the sample's cell subset or site label means: CD45RA+ positively selected. The CDR3 protein: CASSPSGLTSYNEQFF. The sequenced DNA: TGTGCTAGCAGCCCTTCCGGTCTGACTAGCTACAATGAGCAGTTCTTC.